This TCR beta chain was recovered during a study of blood T cell repertoires in COVID-19 (dated by TCRdb to about 2020). Context from the whole study: Samples from collaborators originated in the United States, Italy and Spain and spanned both the acute and convalescent phases of COVID-19. Nearly every sample came with metadata listing a de-identified subject ID, COVID-19 status, age in years and sex. The material from the prospective study consisted of cDNA or gDNA derived from T cells, B-cell-depleted T cells, or PBMCs. The dataset comprised deeply sampled blood TCRbeta repertoires from subjects exposed to, actively infected with, or recovered from COVID-19. The samples were drawn from the first 160 participants of the ongoing ImmuneRACE study and from 1,254 subjects provided by 6 global collaborators. Where available, HLA class I and class II types were taken from metadata supplied by the sample provider and were not determined by assay-based typing. The repertoires were released in a freely available public database meant as a resource for research on the immune response to SARS-CoV-2.

Per the germline V gene, SGHTA is the CDR1 and FQGNSA is the CDR2. Cut back by 4 bases and 8 bases, the V and J ends lie 11 bases apart. CDR3 length: 12 amino acids, cysteine to phenylalanine. Only CDR3 DNA remains: 36 bases, in frame from the first base. A second Seattle source provided samples from volunteer blood donors who had recovered from COVID-19. Each collaborating institution followed its own protocols to collect whole blood in K2EDTA tubes. For TCRbeta analysis, collaborators shipped samples in one of three forms: frozen whole blood, isolated PBMCs, or DNA extracted from either of those sample types. Points on this clone: Its antigen remains undetermined. Base qualities are missing; no much larger clone stands one base away.

Beyond this particular receptor, the publication reports: The quantity of clinical and demographic metadata differed by source and by participant and was supplied without curation.

TCRbeta CDR3 regions were amplified from genomic DNA using the immunoSEQ Assay, a bias-controlled multiplex PCR. The authors' analysis ran thus. The number of nucleated cells in each sample was estimated from the amplification of reference gene primers within the assay. Sequence reads were collapsed and filtered to measure the absolute abundance of every unique TCRbeta CDR3 rearrangement. Productive Simpson clonality was computed per sample as the square root of Simpson's diversity index over productive rearrangements. TCRdb retrieved this table from immuneACCESS and kept in-frame rearrangements only. Not all clones are present; in checked studies, unresolved V genes account for under half, and no reason is known for the remainder. That table is the source of V, J and clone size, and D and trimming were worked out from the DNA. Here the sample has about 96,000 clones; 80% occur a single time. The top ten clones comprise approximately 9% of the sample.

The TCR was taken from a man aged 50-60 years who had recovered from COVID-19. Recombination connected TRBV7-2 to TRBJ1-2, with TRBD1 as a weak D call on 5 bases. The sample comprised peripheral blood. The DNA is as follows: TGTGCCAGCAGCTCGACAGTAGGCGGCTACACCTTC. It is translated as CASSSTVGGYTF. The CDR3, completed at both ends by the reference TRBV7-2 and TRBJ1-2 genes, gives the full variable domain GAGVSQSPSNKVTEKGKDVELRCDPISGHTALYWYRQSLGQGLEFLIYFQGNSAPDKSGLPSDRFSAERTGGSVSTLTIQRTQQEDSAVYLCASSSTVGGYTFGSGTRLTVV.